Given below is one T cell receptor beta chain in context. The TRB cDNA libraries were prepared by 5' RACE with UMI labels. With the 5' RACE reads reprocessed, TCRdb shows one record per CDR3 protein and no DNA. The table lists more than 50,000 distinct CDR3 sequences. These data come from a study of CXCR3-negative and CXCR3-positive naive CD8 T cells. This clonotype originated in a human donor in good health. Some clones in this sample may be carry-over from other donors' samples. Specimen: naive CXCR3- CD8+ T cells from blood. Subset specified: CD45RO-CCR7+CD27+CD95- naive CD8+ T cells lacking CXCR3 (TNR3-).

CDR3 residues: CATSRNSVMNTEAFF. The chain employs TRBV15 and TRBJ1-1. CDR1 and CDR2 from the germline V gene are LNHNV and YYDKDF (reference sequence). The CDR3 has 15 amino acids.